This TCR beta chain originates from a study of regulatory T cells in long-lasting Graves disease. Study-level results: TRBV28, TRBJ1-2 and TRBJ2-5 emerged as the favored segments in persistent disease.

Time point specified: persistent/refractory GD, antithyroid drugs over 5 years with positive TRAb. Scientists built the TCR library using RNA that was extracted from PBMCs. Per American Thyroid Association guidelines, Graves' disease was diagnosed. Germline V gene lookup returns CDR1 MGHRA and CDR2 YSYEKL. Trimming stripped 1 base from V and 2 bases from J, with 18 bases between. This CDR3 has 17 residues. Note on this clonotype: Its target is not known.

The TCR beta library used iRepertoire HTBI primers with Arm-PCR amplification of CDR3. One entry per CDR3 protein, called by TCRdb with MiXCR from the multiplex PCR reads. Seen here are roughly 450,000 distinct CDR3 sequences, 23% observed once, and the top ten hold roughly 26%. The origin of this receptor is a female donor with Graves disease. The J gene is TRBJ2-7, the V gene TRBV4-1; a possible D gene is TRBD2 (6 bases). The sequencing used peripheral blood mononuclear cells (PBMCs), collected when the disease was refractory, from a patient treated with antithyroid drugs. As DNA, the CDR3 is TGCGCCAGCAGCCAAGTGGAGGGTAGGATAGAAACCTACGAGCAGTACTTC. This codes for CASSQVEGRIETYEQYF.